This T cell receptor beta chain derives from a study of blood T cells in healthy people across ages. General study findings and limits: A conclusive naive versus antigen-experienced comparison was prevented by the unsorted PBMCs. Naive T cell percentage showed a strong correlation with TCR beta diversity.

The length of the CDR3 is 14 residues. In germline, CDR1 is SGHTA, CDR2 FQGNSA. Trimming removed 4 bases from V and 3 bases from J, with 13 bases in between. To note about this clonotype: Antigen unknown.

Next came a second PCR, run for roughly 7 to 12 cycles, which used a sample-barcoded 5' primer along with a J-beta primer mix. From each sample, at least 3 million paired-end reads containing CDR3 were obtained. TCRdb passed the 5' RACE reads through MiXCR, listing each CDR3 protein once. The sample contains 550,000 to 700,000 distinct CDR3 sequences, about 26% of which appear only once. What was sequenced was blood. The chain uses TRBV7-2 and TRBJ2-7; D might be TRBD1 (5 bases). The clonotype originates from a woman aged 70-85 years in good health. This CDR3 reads CASSSQGGDYEQYF. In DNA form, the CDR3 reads TGTGCCAGCAGCTCCCAGGGTGGAGACTACGAGCAGTACTTC. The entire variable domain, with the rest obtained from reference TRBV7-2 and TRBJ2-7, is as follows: GAGVSQSPSNKVTEKGKDVELRCDPISGHTALYWYRQSLGQGLEFLIYFQGNSAPDKSGLPSDRFSAERTGGSVSTLTIQRTQQEDSAVYLCASSSQGGDYEQYFGPGTRLTVT.